This TCR beta chain was captured in a study of CD8 T cells in ankylosing spondylitis. Study-level results: Blood of patients with ankylosing spondylitis appeared to be characterized by a TCR beta motif of roughly eight highly homologous variants.

TCRdb passed the 5' RACE reads through MiXCR, listing each CDR3 protein once. The sample has 200,000 to 250,000 distinct CDR3 sequences; approximately 7.3% are singletons. This clonotype was recorded many times. Its antigen is not known. This sequence originates from a male donor with ankylosing spondylitis. Sequencing was done on a sample of blood, either unsorted or a sorted T cell fraction (not recorded which).

Here the CDR3 reads CASSQGKAGPELGPDTQYF. CDR3 in DNA: TGCGCCAGCAGCCAAGGCAAAGCGGGGCCAGAGCTTGGACCAGATACGCAGTATTTT. The chain is built from TRBV4-3 and TRBJ2-3, with TRBD2 matching 7 bases. CDR1 and CDR2 (germline): LGHNA, YSLEER. V dropped 1 base and J dropped 4; count of bases not matched to a gene: 17. The CDR3 covers 19 residues.